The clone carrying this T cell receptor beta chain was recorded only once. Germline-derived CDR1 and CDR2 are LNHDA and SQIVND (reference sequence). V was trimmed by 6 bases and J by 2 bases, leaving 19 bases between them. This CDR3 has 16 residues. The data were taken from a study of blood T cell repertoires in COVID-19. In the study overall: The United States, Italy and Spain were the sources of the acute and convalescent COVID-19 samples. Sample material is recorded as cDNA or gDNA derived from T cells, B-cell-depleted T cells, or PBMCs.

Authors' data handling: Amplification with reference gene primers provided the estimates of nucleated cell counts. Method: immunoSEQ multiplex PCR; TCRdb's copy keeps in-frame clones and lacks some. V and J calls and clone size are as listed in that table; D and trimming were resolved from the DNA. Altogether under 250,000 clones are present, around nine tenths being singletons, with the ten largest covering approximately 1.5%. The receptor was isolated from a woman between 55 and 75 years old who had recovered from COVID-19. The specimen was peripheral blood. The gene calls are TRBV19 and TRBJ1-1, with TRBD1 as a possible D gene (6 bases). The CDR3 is CASSPLGGAVNTEAFF. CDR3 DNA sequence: TGTGCCAGTAGCCCATTGGGGGGGGCGGTAAACACTGAAGCTTTCTTT.